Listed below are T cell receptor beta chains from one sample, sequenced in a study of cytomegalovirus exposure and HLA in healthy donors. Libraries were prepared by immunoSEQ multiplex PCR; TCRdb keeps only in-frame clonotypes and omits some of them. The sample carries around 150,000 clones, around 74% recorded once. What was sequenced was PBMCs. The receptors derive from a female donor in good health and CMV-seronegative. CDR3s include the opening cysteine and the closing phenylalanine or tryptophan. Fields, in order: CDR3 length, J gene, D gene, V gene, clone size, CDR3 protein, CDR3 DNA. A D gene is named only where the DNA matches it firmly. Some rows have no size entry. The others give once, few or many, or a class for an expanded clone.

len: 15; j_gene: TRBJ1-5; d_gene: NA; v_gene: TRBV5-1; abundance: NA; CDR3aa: CASSFAGGSNQPQHF; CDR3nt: TGCGCCAGCAGCTTCGCGGGAGGGAGCAATCAGCCCCAGCATTTT
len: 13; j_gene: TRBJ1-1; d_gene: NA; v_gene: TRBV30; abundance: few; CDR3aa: CAWSTGSGTEAFF; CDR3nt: TGTGCCTGGAGTACAGGGTCTGGCACTGAAGCTTTCTTT
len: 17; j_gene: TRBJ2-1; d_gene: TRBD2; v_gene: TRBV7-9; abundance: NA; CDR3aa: CASSYSQGLAGYNEQFF; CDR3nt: TGTGCCAGCAGTTACAGCCAGGGGCTAGCGGGGTACAATGAGCAGTTCTTC
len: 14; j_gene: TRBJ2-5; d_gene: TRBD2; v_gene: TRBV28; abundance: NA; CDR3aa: CASSPSGGGETQYF; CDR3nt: TGTGCCAGCAGTCCCTCGGGGGGAGGAGAGACCCAGTACTTC
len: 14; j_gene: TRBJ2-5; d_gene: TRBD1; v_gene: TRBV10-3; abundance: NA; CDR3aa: CAISSKTGEETQYF; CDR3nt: TGTGCCATCAGCTCAAAGACAGGGGAGGAGACCCAGTACTTC
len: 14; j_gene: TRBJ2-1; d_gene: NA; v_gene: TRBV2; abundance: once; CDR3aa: CASSVEDRYNEQFF; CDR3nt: TGTGCCAGCAGTGTGGAGGATAGATACAATGAGCAGTTCTTC
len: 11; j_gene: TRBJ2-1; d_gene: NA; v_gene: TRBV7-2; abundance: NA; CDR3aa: CASSPTGLPFF; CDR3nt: TGTGCCAGCAGTCCAACAGGACTACCGTTCTTC
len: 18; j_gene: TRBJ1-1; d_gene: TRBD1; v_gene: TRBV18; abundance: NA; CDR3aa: CASSQISGAGGIGAEAFF; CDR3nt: TGTGCCAGCTCACAAATCTCGGGGGCAGGGGGAATCGGCGCTGAAGCTTTCTTT
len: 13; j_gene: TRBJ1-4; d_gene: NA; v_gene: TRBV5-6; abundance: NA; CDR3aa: CASSSGSPEKLFF; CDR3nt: TGTGCCAGCAGCTCGGGGTCACCTGAAAAACTGTTTTTT
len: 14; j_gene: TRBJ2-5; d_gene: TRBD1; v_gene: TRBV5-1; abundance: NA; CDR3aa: CASSQQGRQETQYF; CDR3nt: TGCGCCAGCAGCCAACAGGGGAGACAAGAGACCCAGTACTTC
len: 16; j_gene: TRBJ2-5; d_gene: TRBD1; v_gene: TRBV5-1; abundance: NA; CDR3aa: CASSSSGTGGRETQYF; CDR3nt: TGCGCCAGCAGCTCCTCCGGGACAGGGGGCCGGGAGACCCAGTACTTC
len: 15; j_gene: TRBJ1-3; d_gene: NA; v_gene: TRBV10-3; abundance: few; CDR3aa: CAIARAGATGNTIYF; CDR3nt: TGTGCCATCGCAAGGGCAGGGGCTACGGGAAACACCATATATTTT
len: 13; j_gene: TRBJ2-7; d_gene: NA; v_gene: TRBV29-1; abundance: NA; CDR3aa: CSVKTSRSYEQYF; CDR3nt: TGCAGCGTTAAGACAAGCCGCTCCTACGAGCAGTACTTC
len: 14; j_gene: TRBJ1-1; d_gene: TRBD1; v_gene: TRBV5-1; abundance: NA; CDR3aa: CASSLQGMNTEAFF; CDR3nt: TGCGCCAGCAGCTTACAGGGGATGAACACTGAAGCTTTCTTT
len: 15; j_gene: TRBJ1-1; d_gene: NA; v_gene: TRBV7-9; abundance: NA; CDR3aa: CASSPSGGSGTEAFF; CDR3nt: TGTGCCAGCAGCCCGAGTGGGGGGTCCGGCACTGAAGCTTTCTTT
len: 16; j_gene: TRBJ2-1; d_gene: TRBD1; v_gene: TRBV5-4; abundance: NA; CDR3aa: CASSLDRDSSYNEQFF; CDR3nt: TGTGCCAGCAGCTTGGATCGGGACAGCTCCTACAATGAGCAGTTCTTC
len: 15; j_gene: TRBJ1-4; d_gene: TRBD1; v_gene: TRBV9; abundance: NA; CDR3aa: CASSVTGADNEKLFF; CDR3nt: TGTGCCAGCAGCGTGACAGGGGCCGATAATGAAAAACTGTTTTTT
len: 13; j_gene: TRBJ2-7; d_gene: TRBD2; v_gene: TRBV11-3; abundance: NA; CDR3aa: CASSWASGYEQYF; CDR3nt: TGTGCCAGCAGCTGGGCTAGCGGGTACGAGCAGTACTTC
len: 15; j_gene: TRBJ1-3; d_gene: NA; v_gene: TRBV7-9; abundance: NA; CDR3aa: CASSPTGSSGNTIYF; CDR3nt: TGTGCCAGCAGTCCAACAGGGAGCTCTGGAAACACCATATATTTT
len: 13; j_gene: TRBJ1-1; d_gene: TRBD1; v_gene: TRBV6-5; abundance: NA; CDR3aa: CASRQGLKTEAFF; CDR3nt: TGTGCCAGCAGACAGGGGTTGAAGACTGAAGCTTTCTTT
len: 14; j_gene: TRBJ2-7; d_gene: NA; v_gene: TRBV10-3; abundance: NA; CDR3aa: CAIRDESRGGEQYF; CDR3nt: TGTGCCATCAGGGACGAAAGTAGAGGGGGCGAGCAGTACTTC
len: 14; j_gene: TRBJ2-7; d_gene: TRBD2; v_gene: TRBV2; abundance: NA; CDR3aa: CASSEGGGTDEQYF; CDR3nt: TGTGCCAGCAGTGAAGGGGGGGGGACGGACGAGCAGTACTTC
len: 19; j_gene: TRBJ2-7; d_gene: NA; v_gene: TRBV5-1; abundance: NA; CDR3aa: CASSLPISEVQGGRYEQYF; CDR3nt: TGCGCCAGCAGCTTGCCCATCTCGGAGGTCCAGGGGGGAAGGTACGAGCAGTACTTC
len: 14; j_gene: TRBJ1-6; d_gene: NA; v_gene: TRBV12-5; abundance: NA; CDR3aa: CASARGSGDSPLHF; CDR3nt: TGTGCTAGTGCCCGAGGGTCGGGGGATTCACCCCTCCACTTT
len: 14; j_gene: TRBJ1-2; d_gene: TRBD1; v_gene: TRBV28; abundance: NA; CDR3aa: CASSPGQGRSGYTF; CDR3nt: TGTGCCAGCAGCCCCGGACAGGGAAGAAGTGGCTACACCTTC
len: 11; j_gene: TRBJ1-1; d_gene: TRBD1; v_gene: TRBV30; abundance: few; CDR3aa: CAWGGQVEAFF; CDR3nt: TGTGCCTGGGGAGGACAGGTCGAAGCTTTCTTT
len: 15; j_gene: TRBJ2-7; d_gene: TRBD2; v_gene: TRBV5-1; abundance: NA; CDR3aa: CASSFGTSGAGEQYF; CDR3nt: TGCGCCAGCAGCTTCGGGACTAGCGGAGCAGGGGAGCAGTACTTC
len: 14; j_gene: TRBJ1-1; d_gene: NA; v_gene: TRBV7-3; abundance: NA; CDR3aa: CASSLHRSRPEAFF; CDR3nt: TGTGCCAGCAGCCTCCACCGGAGCCGCCCTGAAGCTTTCTTT
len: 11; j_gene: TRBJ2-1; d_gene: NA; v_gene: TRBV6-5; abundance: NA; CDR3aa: CASSRDNEQFF; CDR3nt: TGTGCCAGCAGTCGTGACAATGAGCAGTTCTTC
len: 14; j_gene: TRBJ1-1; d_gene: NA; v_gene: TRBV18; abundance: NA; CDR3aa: CASSPQGANTETFF; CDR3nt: TGTGCCAGCTCACCTCAAGGGGCGAACACTGAAACTTTCTTT
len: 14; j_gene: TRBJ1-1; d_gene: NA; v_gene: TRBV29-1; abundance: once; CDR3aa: CSVLPGDRGAEAFF; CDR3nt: TGCAGCGTCCTCCCGGGGGACCGGGGGGCTGAAGCTTTCTTT
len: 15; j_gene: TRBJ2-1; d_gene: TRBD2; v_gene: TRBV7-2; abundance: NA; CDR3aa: CASSVSGRFNNEQFF; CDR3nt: TGTGCCAGCAGCGTTAGCGGGAGGTTTAACAATGAGCAGTTCTTC
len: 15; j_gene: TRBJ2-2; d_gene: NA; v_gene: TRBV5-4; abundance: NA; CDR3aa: CASSHPGSNTGELFF; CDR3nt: TGTGCCAGCAGCCACCCCGGGTCGAACACCGGGGAGCTGTTTTTT
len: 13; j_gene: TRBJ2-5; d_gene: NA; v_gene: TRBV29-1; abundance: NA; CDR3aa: CSVAPSIGETQYF; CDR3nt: TGCAGCGTTGCGCCGTCCATCGGGGAGACCCAGTACTTC
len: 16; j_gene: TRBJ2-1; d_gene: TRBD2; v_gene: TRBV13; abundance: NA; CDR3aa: CASSPRLANSYNEQFF; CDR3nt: TGTGCCAGCAGTCCTCGACTAGCGAACTCCTACAATGAGCAGTTCTTC
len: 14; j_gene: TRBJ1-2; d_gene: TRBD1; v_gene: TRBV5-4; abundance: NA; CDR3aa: CASSVAYRGYGYTF; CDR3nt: TGTGCCAGCAGCGTAGCTTACAGGGGTTATGGCTACACCTTC
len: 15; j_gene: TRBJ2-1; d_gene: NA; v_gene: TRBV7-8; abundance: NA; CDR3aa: CTSSLVSGLHNEQFF; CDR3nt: TGTACCAGCAGCTTAGTGTCAGGGCTACACAATGAGCAGTTCTTC
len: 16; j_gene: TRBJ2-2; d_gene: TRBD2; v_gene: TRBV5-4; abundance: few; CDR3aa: CASSSATSGNTGELFF; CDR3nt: TGTGCCAGCAGCTCGGCGACTAGCGGGAACACCGGGGAGCTGTTTTTT
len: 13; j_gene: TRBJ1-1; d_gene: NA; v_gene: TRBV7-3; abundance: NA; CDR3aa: CASSFTEGTEAFF; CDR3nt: TGTGCCAGCAGCTTTACCGAGGGCACTGAAGCTTTCTTT
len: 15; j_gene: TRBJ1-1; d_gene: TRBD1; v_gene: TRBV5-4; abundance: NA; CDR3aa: CASSWPGQMNTEAFF; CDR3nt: TGTGCCAGCAGCTGGCCGGGACAGATGAACACTGAAGCTTTCTTT
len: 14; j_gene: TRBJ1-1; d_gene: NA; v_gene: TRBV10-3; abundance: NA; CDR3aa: CAISEKIGDTEAFF; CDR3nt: TGTGCCATCAGTGAGAAAATAGGGGACACTGAAGCTTTCTTT
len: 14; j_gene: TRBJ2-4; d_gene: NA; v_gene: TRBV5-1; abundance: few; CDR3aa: CASSFEGLKNIQYF; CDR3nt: TGCGCCAGCAGCTTTGAAGGACTCAAAAACATTCAGTACTTC
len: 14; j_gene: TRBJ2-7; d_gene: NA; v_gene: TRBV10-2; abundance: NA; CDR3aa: CASRVTRPPYEQYF; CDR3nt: TGCGCCAGCAGGGTCACTAGGCCGCCCTACGAGCAGTACTTC
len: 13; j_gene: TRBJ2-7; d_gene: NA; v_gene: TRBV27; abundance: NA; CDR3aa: CASSYQGSREQYF; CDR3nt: TGTGCCAGCAGTTACCAGGGGTCACGGGAGCAGTACTTC
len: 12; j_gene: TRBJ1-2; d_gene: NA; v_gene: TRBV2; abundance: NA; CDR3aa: CARWGLGYGYTF; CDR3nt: TGTGCCAGGTGGGGGCTCGGCTATGGCTACACCTTC
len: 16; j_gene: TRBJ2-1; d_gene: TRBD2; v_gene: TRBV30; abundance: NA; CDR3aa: CAWSLKRGLSYNEQFF; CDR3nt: TGTGCCTGGAGTCTAAAGCGGGGTCTCTCCTACAATGAGCAGTTCTTC
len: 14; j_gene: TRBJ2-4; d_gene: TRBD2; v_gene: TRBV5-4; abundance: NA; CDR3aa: CASSLSGSKNIQYF; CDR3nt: TGTGCCAGCAGCCTTAGCGGGAGCAAAAACATTCAGTACTTC
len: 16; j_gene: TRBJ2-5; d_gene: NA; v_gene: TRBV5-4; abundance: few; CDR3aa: CASSPHGATGRIGQYF; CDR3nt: TGTGCCAGCAGCCCCCATGGGGCCACGGGCAGAATAGGGCAGTACTTC
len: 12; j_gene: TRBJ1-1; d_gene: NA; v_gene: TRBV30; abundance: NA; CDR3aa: CAWSPVNTEAFF; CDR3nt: TGTGCCTGGAGTCCAGTGAACACTGAAGCTTTCTTT
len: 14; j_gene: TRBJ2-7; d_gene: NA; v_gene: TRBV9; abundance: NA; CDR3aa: CASSEGTRPYEQYF; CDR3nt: TGTGCCAGCAGCGAAGGGACTCGGCCCTACGAGCAGTACTTC
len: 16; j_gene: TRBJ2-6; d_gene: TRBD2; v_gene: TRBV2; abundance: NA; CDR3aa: CASTRDGGSGANVLTF; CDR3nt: TGTGCCAGCACCCGGGACGGGGGGTCTGGGGCCAACGTCCTGACTTTC
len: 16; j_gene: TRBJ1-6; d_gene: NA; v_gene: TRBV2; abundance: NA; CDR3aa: CASSEGPGGSNSPLHF; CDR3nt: TGTGCCAGCAGTGAAGGTCCAGGAGGCAGCAATTCACCCCTCCACTTT